This T cell receptor (beta chain) comes out of a study of long-term antiretroviral therapy in people with HIV. This clone was seen once. The antigen remains undetermined. Regarding the study as a whole: Controls showed broader CDR3 length ranges than did the HIV repertoires. Collection of the blood, which took place between the mid-2000s and the late 2010s, possibly occurred under older ART regimens.

The authors ran the immunoSEQ assay, v3.0, at survey level. Per sample, sequencing targeted roughly 35,000-50,000 T-cell genomes. Here immunoSEQ multiplex PCR was the method, and the copy in TCRdb shows in-frame clones only, minus some. The repertoire holds about 34,000 clones, with 94% as singletons. Specimens retained about 1-11 million cryopreserved PBMC preceding DNA extraction. Germline lookup yields CDR1 SGHTA and CDR2 FQGNSA. The ends lost 0 bases at V and 4 bases at J; junction bases unmatched: 0. The CDR3 sequence is 15 residues long. The specimen comprised unsorted PBMCs, sampled just over 5 years after starting antiretroviral therapy. The source is a woman between 45 and 65 years old with HIV. This rearrangement joins TRBV7-2 to TRBJ2-1, with 10 bases fitting TRBD2. The CDR3 here is CASSLASGGYNEQFF. As DNA, the CDR3 is TGTGCCAGCAGCTTAGCTAGCGGGGGGTACAATGAGCAGTTCTTC.